Presented here are 14 T cell receptor beta chains from one specimen sequenced in a study of blood T cell repertoires in COVID-19 (TCRdb year 2020). Libraries were constructed by the immunoSEQ multiplex PCR assay. TCRdb took this table from immuneACCESS and kept in-frame rearrangements with V and J called. Such tables lack part of the clones; where checked against another copy, unresolved V genes explain under half of the gap, and the rest is unexplained. For this sample the table gives tens of thousands of clones, of which roughly 88% were detected only once. Around 2.3% of the sample goes to the ten largest clones. Sequencing was done on a sample of peripheral blood. These receptors all stem from a man of 80 years or more with active or convalescent COVID-19.

V usage is TRBV28 and J usage is TRBJ2-1; weak D call: TRBD2 (5 bases). Germline V CDR1 and CDR2: MDHEN, SYDVKM. Trimming removed 1 base from V and 2 bases from J, with 9 bases in between. The CDR3 is made up of 15 amino acids. The CDR3, as DNA: TGTGCCAGCAGTTTATACGGAGGTGCCTACAATGAGCAGTTCTTC. Encoded protein: CASSLYGGAYNEQFF.

The chain carries TRBV7-9 and TRBJ2-7; 8 nucleotides match TRBD1. V was pared by 3 bases and J by 7 bases, with 2 bases of the junction left unmatched. The germline gives CDR1 SEHNR, CDR2 FQNEAQ (reference sequence). The CDR3 contains 12 residues. CDR3 residues: CASSLTGVEQYF. The CDR3 DNA reads as TGTGCCAGCAGCTTGACAGGGGTAGAGCAGTACTTC.

This clone turned up a few times. The V gene is TRBV18, the J gene TRBJ2-7; 9 nucleotides line up with TRBD1. The CDR3 has 15 residues. The germline V gene encodes CDR1 KGHSH and CDR2 LQKENI. V trimming: 4 bases; J trimming: 2 bases; junction bases outside the gene matches: 6. CDR3 nucleotide sequence: TGTGCCAGCTCACGAAGGACAGGGGAGACCTACGAGCAGTACTTC. Encoded protein: CASSRRTGETYEQYF.

The J gene is TRBJ2-1, the V gene TRBV7-2; 8 positions match TRBD2. The CDR3 spans 14 residues. CDR1 and CDR2 from the germline V gene are SGHTA and FQGNSA. V lost 1 base and J lost 5; bases outside the gene matches: 1. This CDR3 reads CASSLGGLDNEQFF. In nucleotides, the CDR3 is TGTGCCAGCAGCTTAGGGGGACTAGACAATGAGCAGTTCTTC.

The V gene is TRBV19, the J gene TRBJ1-1, with TRBD1 identical over 8 bases. V lost 4 bases and J lost 1; bases outside the gene matches: 11. Germline CDR1 is LNHDA and CDR2 is SQIVND (reference sequence). This CDR3 has 17 residues. The DNA for the CDR3 is TGTGCCAGTAGTAACTCCGGGACAGGCGCCGGGAACACTGAAGCTTTCTTT. This encodes CASSNSGTGAGNTEAFF.

The sample holds one count of this clone. This chain links TRBV5-1 with TRBJ2-5; weak D call: TRBD1 (5 bases). There are 14 residues in the CDR3. Germline CDR1 is SGHRS and CDR2 is YFSETQ. Trimming took off 4 bases at V and 1 base at J, with 11 bases between the two ends. The CDR3 DNA reads as TGCGCCAGCAGCCAGAGACAGCTCCAAGAGACCCAGTACTTC. Translation gives CASSQRQLQETQYF.

This sequence joins TRBV30 and TRBJ2-7, with D tentatively TRBD1 (6 bases). CDR3 length equals 11 residues. Germline loops: CDR1 GTSNPN, CDR2 SVGIG (reference sequence). V was cut by 8 bases and J by 3 bases, with 11 bases left in between. In nucleotides, the CDR3 is TGTGCCGCCCAGGGGATCTACGAGCAGTACTTC. It codes for CAAQGIYEQYF.

The chain is built from TRBV5-1 and TRBJ2-1; 11 positions match TRBD2. In germline, CDR1 is SGHRS, CDR2 YFSETQ. The CDR3 sequence is 14 residues long. The ends lost 2 bases at V and 9 bases at J; junction bases unmatched: 4. The CDR3 loop is CASSFSGRAGEQFF. The CDR3 nucleotides are TGCGCCAGCAGCTTTAGCGGGAGGGCCGGTGAGCAGTTCTTC.

The J gene is TRBJ2-7, the V gene TRBV7-9; D perhaps matches TRBD1 (5 bases). This CDR3 has 14 amino acids. Germline V gene lookup returns CDR1 SEHNR and CDR2 FQNEAQ (reference sequence). V was trimmed by 1 base and J by 4 bases, leaving 11 bases between them. The CDR3 protein is CASSLDQGSYEQYF. CDR3 nucleotides: TGTGCCAGCAGCTTAGACCAGGGTTCGTACGAGCAGTACTTC. The full variable domain, with the rest looked up from reference TRBV7-9 and TRBJ2-7, is DTGVSQNPRHKITKRGQNVTFRCDPISEHNRLYWYRQTLGQGPEFLTYFQNEAQLEKSRLLSDRFSAERPKGSFSTLEIQRTEQGDSAMYLCASSLDQGSYEQYFGPGTRLTVT.

This clone was seen just once. The CDR3 reads CASSTYPSSTEAFF. The CDR3 DNA sequence: TGTGCCAGTAGTACGTATCCTAGTTCCACTGAAGCTTTCTTT. V is TRBV19 and J is TRBJ1-1; D is ambiguous. The V gene's germline CDR1 is LNHDA and CDR2 SQIVND (reference sequence). The CDR3 totals 14 residues. The germline V and J ends were trimmed by 4 bases and 4 bases, with 13 bases remaining between them.

V usage is TRBV18 and J usage is TRBJ2-5; D may be TRBD1 (5 bases). This CDR3 has 14 amino acids. V was pared by 0 bases and J by 0 bases, with 5 bases between. Germline V CDR1 and CDR2: KGHSH, LQKENI. For the CDR3, the DNA is TGTGCCAGCTCACCACCCAGGGACCAAGAGACCCAGTACTTC. Its protein product is CASSPPRDQETQYF.

The rearrangement joins TRBV11-2 to TRBJ2-6; weak D call: TRBD1 (6 bases). Trimming stripped 0 bases from V and 2 bases from J, with 8 bases between. The germline V gene encodes CDR1 SGHAT and CDR2 FQNNGV. This CDR3 spans 16 amino acids. CDR3 residues: CASSLDTGPGANVLTF. The CDR3 region has the DNA TGTGCCAGCAGCTTAGACACAGGGCCTGGGGCCAACGTCCTGACTTTC.

The chain uses TRBV28 and TRBJ1-2, with D possibly being TRBD1 (5 bases). In germline, CDR1 is MDHEN, CDR2 SYDVKM. V was clipped by 7 bases and J by 7 bases, with 13 bases between them. The CDR3 sequence is 12 residues long. The CDR3: CASMGRRGGYTF. CDR3 in DNA: TGTGCCAGCATGGGGCGGAGGGGTGGCTACACCTTC.

V usage is TRBV6-2 or TRBV6-3 and J usage is TRBJ2-7, with 11 bases lining up with TRBD2. With 0 bases clipped from V and 3 bases from J, the junction kept 10 bases outside the gene matches. This CDR3 contains 18 residues. Germline loops: CDR1 MNHEY, CDR2 SVGEGT. The CDR3 is CASSYSAKGTSGLYEQYF. CDR3 coding DNA: TGTGCCAGCAGTTACTCCGCTAAAGGGACTAGCGGACTCTACGAGCAGTACTTC.